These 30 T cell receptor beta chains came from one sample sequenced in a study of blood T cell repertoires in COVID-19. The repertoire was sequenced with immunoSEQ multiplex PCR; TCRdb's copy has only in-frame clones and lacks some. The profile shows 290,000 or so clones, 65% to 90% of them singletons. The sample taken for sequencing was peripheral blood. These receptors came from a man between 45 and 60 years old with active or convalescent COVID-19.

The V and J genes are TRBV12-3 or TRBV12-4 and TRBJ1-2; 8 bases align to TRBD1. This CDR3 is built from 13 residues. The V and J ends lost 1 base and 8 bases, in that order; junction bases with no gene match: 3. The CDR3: CASSLGRGRGYTF. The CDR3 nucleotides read TGTGCCAGCAGTTTAGGCAGGGGGCGAGGCTACACCTTC.

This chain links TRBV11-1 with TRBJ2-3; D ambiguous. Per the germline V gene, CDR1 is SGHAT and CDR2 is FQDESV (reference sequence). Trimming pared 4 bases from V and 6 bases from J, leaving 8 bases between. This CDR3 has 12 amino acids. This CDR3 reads CASSSAADTQYF. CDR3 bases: TGTGCCAGCAGCTCCGCGGCCGATACGCAGTATTTT.

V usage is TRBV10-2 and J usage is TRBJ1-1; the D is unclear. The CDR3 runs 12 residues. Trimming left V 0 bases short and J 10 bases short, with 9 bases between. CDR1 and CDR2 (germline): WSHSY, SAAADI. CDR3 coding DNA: TGCGCCAGCAGTGAGTCGGAGGGTTTAGCTTTCTTT. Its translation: CASSESEGLAFF.

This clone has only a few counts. For the CDR3, the DNA is TGTGCCAGCAGTCTCAACAGTGGGCAGGCTGAGGAGACCCAGTACTTC. Translated: CASSLNSGQAEETQYF. The V and J genes are TRBV25-1 and TRBJ2-5; D gene ambiguous. V lost 5 bases and J lost 5, with 21 bases in between. The CDR3 consists of 16 residues. Germline V gene sequence: CDR1 MGHDK, CDR2 SYGVNS.

CDR3 region: CSASRYSGTEAFF. CDR3 bases: TGCAGTGCTAGTCGTTACAGTGGGACTGAAGCTTTCTTT. The chain links TRBV20-1 to TRBJ1-1; D unclear. Trimming cost V 3 bases and J 5 bases, with 13 bases left between them. Germline V gives CDR1 DFQATT, CDR2 SNEGSKA (reference sequence). The CDR3 is 13 amino acids.

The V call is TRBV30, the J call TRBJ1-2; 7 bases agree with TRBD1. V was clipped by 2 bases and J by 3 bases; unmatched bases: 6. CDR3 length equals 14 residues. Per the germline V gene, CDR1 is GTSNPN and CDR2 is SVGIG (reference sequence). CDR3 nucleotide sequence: TGTGCCTGGAGTCATGGAGGGGGCGACTATGGCTACACCTTC. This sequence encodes CAWSHGGGDYGYTF.

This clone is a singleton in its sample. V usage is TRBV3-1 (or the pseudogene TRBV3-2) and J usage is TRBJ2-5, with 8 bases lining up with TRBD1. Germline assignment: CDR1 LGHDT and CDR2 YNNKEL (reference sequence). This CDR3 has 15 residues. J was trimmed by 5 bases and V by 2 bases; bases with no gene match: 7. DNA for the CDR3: TGTGCCAGCAGCCAATCCCGGACAGGGAGGGAGACCCAGTACTTC. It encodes CASSQSRTGRETQYF.

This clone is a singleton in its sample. Written as DNA, the CDR3 is TGTGCCAGCAGTGAGATTGGAGGCACTGAAGCTTTCTTT. Translation gives CASSEIGGTEAFF. This sequence joins TRBV25-1 and TRBJ1-1; no firm D call. The length of the CDR3 is 13 residues. Germline V gives CDR1 MGHDK, CDR2 SYGVNS. V was pared by 3 bases and J by 4 bases, with 9 bases between.

CDR3: CASSLLYEQYF. In DNA, the CDR3 is TGTGCCAGCAGTCTTCTTTACGAGCAGTACTTC. This chain joins TRBV12-3 or TRBV12-4 and TRBJ2-7; D not resolved. Trimming removed 5 bases at V and 4 bases at J, with 6 bases between. This CDR3 is 11 amino acids long.

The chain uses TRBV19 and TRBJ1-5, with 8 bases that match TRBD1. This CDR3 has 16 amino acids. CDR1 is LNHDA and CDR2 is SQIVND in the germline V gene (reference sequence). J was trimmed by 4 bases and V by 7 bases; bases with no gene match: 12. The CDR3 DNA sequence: TGTGCCAGTACCCGAAGGGCGCAGGGGGCTAATCAGCCCCAGCATTTT. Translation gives CASTRRAQGANQPQHF.

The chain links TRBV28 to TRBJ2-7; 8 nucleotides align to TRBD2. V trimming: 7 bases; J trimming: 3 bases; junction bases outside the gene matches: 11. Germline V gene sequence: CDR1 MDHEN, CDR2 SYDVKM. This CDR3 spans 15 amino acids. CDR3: CASIRGAGGHYEQYF. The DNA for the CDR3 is TGTGCCAGCATCCGGGGGGCGGGAGGACACTACGAGCAGTACTTC.

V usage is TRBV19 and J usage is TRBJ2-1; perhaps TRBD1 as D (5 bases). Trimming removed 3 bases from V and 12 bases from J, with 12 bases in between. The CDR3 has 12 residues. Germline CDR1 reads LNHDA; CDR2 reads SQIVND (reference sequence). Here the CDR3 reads CASSILDSRQFF. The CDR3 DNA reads TGTGCCAGTAGTATCCTAGACAGCCGGCAGTTCTTC.

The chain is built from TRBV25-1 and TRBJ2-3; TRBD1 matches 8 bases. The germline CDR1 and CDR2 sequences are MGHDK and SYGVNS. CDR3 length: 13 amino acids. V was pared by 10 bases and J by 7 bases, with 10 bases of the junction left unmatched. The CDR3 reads CATRGQEINTQYF. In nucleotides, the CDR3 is TGTGCCACGCGGGGACAGGAGATAAATACGCAGTATTTT.

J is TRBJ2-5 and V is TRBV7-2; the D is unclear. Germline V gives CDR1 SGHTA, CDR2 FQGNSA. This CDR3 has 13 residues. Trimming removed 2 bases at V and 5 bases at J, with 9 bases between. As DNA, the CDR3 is TGTGCCAGCAGCTTATTGGCATGGGAGACCCAGTACTTC. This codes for CASSLLAWETQYF.

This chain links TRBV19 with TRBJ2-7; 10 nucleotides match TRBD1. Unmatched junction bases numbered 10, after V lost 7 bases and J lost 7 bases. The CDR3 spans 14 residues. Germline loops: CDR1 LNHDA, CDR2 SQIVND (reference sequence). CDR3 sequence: CASKEDRGSGEQYF. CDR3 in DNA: TGTGCCAGTAAAGAGGACAGGGGGTCGGGGGAGCAGTACTTC.

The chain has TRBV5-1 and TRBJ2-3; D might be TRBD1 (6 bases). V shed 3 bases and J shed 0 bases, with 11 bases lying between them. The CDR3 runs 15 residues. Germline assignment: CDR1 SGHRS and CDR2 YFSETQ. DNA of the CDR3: TGCGCCAGCAGCTCACAGGGTACTAGCACAGATACGCAGTATTTT. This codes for CASSSQGTSTDTQYF.

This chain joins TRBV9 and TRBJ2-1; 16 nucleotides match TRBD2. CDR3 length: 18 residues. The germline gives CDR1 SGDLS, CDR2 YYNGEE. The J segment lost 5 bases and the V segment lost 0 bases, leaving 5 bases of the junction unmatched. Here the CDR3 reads CASSVEGLAGGINNEQFF. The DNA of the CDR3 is TGTGCCAGCAGCGTAGAGGGACTAGCGGGAGGGATTAACAATGAGCAGTTCTTC.

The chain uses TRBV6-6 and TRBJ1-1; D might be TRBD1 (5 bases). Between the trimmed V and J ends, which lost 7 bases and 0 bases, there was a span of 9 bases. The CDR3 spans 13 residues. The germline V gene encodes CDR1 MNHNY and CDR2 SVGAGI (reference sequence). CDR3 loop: CASTLGVNTEAFF. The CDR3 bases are TGTGCCAGCACCCTAGGGGTGAACACTGAAGCTTTCTTT.

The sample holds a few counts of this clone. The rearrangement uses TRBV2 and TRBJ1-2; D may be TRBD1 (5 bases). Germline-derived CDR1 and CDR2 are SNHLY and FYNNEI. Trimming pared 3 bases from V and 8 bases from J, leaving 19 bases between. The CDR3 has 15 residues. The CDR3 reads CASSDRNGGSRGYTF. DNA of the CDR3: TGTGCCAGCAGTGACAGGAACGGGGGGTCCCGCGGCTACACCTTC.

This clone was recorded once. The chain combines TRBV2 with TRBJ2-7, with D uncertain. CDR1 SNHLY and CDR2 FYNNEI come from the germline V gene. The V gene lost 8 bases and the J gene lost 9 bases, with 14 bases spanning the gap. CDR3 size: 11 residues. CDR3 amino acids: CASRGSVLQYF. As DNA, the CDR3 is TGTGCCAGCCGCGGTAGTGTGCTGCAGTACTTC.

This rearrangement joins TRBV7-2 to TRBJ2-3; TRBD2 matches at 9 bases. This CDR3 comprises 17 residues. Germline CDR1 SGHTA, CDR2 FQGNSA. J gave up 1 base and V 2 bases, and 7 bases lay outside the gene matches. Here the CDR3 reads CASSLPSGRRGTDTQYF. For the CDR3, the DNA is TGTGCCAGCAGCTTACCCAGCGGGAGGAGGGGCACAGATACGCAGTATTTT. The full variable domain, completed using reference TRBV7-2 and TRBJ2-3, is GAGVSQSPSNKVTEKGKDVELRCDPISGHTALYWYRQSLGQGLEFLIYFQGNSAPDKSGLPSDRFSAERTGGSVSTLTIQRTQQEDSAVYLCASSLPSGRRGTDTQYFGPGTRLTVL.

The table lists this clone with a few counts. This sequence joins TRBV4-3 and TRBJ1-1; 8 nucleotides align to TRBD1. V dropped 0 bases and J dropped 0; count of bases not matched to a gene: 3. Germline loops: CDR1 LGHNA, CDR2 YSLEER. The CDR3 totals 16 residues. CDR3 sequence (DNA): TGCGCCAGCAGCCAAGACCCAGGGGGCTTGAACACTGAAGCTTTCTTT. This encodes CASSQDPGGLNTEAFF.

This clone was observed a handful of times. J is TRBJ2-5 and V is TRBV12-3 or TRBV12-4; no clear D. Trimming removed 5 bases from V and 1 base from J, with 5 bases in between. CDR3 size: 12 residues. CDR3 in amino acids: CASSQLQETQYF. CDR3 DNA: TGTGCCAGCAGTCAACTCCAAGAGACCCAGTACTTC.

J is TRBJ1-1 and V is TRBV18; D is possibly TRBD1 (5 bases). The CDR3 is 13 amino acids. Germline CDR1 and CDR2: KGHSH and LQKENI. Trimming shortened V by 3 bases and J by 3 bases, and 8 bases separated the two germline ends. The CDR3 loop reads CASSPPGDTEAFF. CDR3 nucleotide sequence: TGTGCCAGCTCACCCCCGGGGGACACTGAAGCTTTCTTT.

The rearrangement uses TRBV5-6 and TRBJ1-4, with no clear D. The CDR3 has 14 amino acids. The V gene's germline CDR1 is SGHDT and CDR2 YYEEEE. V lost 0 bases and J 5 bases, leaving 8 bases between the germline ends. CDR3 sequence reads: CASSLGLTNEKLFF. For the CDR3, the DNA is TGTGCCAGCAGCTTGGGACTCACGAATGAAAAACTGTTTTTT.

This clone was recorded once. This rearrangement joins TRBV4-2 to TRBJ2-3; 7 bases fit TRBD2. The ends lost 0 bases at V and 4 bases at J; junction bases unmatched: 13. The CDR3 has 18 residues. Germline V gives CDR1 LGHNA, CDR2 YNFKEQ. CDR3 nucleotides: TGTGCCAGCAGCCAAGAAACTAGCGCGGTGGTGGTGGCAGATACGCAGTATTTT. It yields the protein CASSQETSAVVVADTQYF.

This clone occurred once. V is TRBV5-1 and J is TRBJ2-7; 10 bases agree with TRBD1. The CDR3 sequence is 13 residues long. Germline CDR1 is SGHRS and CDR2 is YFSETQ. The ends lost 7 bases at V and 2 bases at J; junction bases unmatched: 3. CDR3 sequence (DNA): TGCGCCAGCTCCGGGACAGGGGCCTACGAGCAGTACTTC. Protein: CASSGTGAYEQYF.

The CDR3 region is CASSVATGGPANEQFF. The DNA of the CDR3 is TGTGCCAGCAGCGTAGCAACGGGAGGGCCTGCCAATGAGCAGTTCTTC. The rearrangement joins TRBV9 to TRBJ2-1; 8 bases line up with TRBD2. Germline V gene data show CDR1 as SGDLS and CDR2 as YYNGEE. V shed 0 bases and J 6 bases; nucleotides not matched to a gene: 8. CDR3 size: 16 residues.

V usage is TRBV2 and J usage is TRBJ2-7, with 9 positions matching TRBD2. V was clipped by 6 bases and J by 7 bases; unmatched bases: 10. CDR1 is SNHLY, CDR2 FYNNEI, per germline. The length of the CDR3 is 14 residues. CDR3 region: CASRVGGRAWEQYF. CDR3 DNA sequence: TGTGCCAGCAGGGTAGGCGGGAGGGCCTGGGAGCAGTACTTC.

The CDR3 coding sequence is TGTGCCAGCAGCGCCGGAGGGCTTAATCAGCCCCAGCATTTT. It yields the protein CASSAGGLNQPQHF. V usage is TRBV9 and J usage is TRBJ1-5; D uncertain. V lost 3 bases to trimming and J lost 4 bases, with 11 bases between them. The CDR3 consists of 14 residues. The germline V gene has CDR1 SGDLS and CDR2 YYNGEE.